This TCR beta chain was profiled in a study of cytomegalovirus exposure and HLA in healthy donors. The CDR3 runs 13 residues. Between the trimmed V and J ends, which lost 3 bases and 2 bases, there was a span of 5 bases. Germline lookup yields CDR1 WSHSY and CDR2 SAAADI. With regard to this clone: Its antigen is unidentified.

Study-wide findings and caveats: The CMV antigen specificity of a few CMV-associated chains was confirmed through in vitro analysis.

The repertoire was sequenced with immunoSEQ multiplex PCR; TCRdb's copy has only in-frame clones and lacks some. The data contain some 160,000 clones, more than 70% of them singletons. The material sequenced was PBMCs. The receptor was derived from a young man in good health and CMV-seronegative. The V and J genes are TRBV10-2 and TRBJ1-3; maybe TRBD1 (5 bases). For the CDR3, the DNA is TGCGCCAGCAGTGAAGGGGCTGGAAACACCATATATTTT. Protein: CASSEGAGNTIYF.